The T cell receptor beta chain described here comes from a study of blood T cells in healthy people across ages. Whole-study results and caveats: The study found TCR beta diversity correlated strongly with naive T cell percentage.

Next came a second PCR, run for about 7 to 12 cycles, which used a sample-barcoded 5' primer along with a J-beta primer mix. TCRdb called the 5' RACE reads again in MiXCR, with one record for every CDR3 protein. The sample carries 870,000 or so distinct CDR3 sequences, under 35% recorded once. Ten or more counts support this clonotype. Its antigen is unidentified. This CDR3 is 14 amino acids long. Per germline, CDR1 MNHEY and CDR2 SVGEGT. With 6 bases removed from V and 7 bases from J, the gap between germline ends came to 18 bases. The sequence was collected from an elderly woman in good health. Sequences were obtained from blood. The chain combines TRBV6-2 or TRBV6-3 with TRBJ1-1; D possibly corresponds to TRBD1 (6 bases). The CDR3, as DNA: TGTGCCAGCAGCCTAGGGGGAAGCCATATTGAAGCTTTCTTT. Translated, it gives CASSLGGSHIEAFF.